Below are 21 T cell receptor beta chains sequenced from a single sample in a study of shared clonotypes between healthy human individuals. Using immunoSEQ multiplex PCR, the repertoire was profiled, and TCRdb retains in-frame clones only, with some absent. This repertoire shows 1 million to 1.2 million clones, around three quarters found once; its top ten account for about 0.89%. Material: memory CD4+ T cells from PBMCs. Regarding subset: CD45RA-negative fraction. The receptors come from a man aged 18 to 30 in good health. Some clones in this sample may be carry-over from other donors' samples.

On this clone: The same CDR3 is also encoded by other DNA sequences in this sample. This rearrangement joins TRBV18 to TRBJ1-5; D is ambiguous. CDR1 KGHSH and CDR2 LQKENI come from the germline V gene. The length of the CDR3 is 13 residues. V lost 6 bases and J lost 2, with 8 bases in between. CDR3 protein: CASSPGGNQPQHF. The CDR3 DNA follows: TGTGCCAGCTCGCCGGGCGGCAATCAGCCCCAGCATTTT.

The CDR3 DNA reads as TGTGCCAGCAGCCCGAGCACAGGCTTAGGGGATACGCAGTATTTT. It encodes CASSPSTGLGDTQYF. The chain uses TRBV5-6 and TRBJ2-3; maybe TRBD1 (5 bases). V was cut by 4 bases and J by 6 bases, with 18 bases left in between. CDR1 and CDR2 (germline): SGHDT, YYEEEE. CDR3 size: 15 residues.

In this sample, this clone turned up once. V and J are TRBV4-2 and TRBJ2-1; 8 bases align to TRBD2. Germline V gene sequence: CDR1 LGHNA, CDR2 YNFKEQ. V shed 1 base and J 7 bases; nucleotides not matched to a gene: 12. The CDR3 has 17 residues. The CDR3, as DNA: TGTGCCAGCAGCCAAGGTGTGTCGGGGACTAGAGGGAATGAGCAGTTCTTC. Translated, it gives CASSQGVSGTRGNEQFF.

The rearrangement joins TRBV15 to TRBJ2-1, with a weak D call TRBD2 (6 bases). The CDR3 is 15 amino acids. Trimming took 8 bases from V and 4 from J, leaving 18 bases between them. Germline lookup yields CDR1 LNHNV and CDR2 YYDKDF (reference sequence). CDR3 sequence: CATGGRLTDYNEQFF. CDR3 bases: TGTGCCACCGGGGGGAGACTGACCGATTACAATGAGCAGTTCTTC.

The chain combines TRBV21-1 with TRBJ2-2; TRBD2 is the table's D call, not checked against the DNA. TRBV21-1 is listed as a pseudogene. The CDR3 extends over 15 amino acids. The CDR3, as DNA: TGTGCCAGCTCCTTTCTTCCCGGGGGGAGCGGGGAGCTGTTTTTT. The encoded protein is CASSFLPGGSGELFF.

This chain joins TRBV5-1 and TRBJ2-2, with D possibly TRBD2 on 5 matching bases. CDR3 length: 16 residues. Trimming cost V 2 bases and J 6 bases, with 17 bases left between them. The germline V gene encodes CDR1 SGHRS and CDR2 YFSETQ. CDR3 sequence (DNA): TGCGCCAGCAGCTTATCTACGGGAAACGTTCCCGGGGAGCTGTTTTTT. Translation: CASSLSTGNVPGELFF.

This clone appeared a few times. This sequence joins TRBV15 and TRBJ2-5, with D unclear. This CDR3 spans 14 amino acids. V was pared by 4 bases and J by 4 bases, with 13 bases between. Germline assignment: CDR1 LNHNV and CDR2 YYDKDF (reference sequence). This CDR3 reads CATSNFRVRETQYF. The CDR3 nucleotides are TGTGCCACCAGCAATTTCCGGGTCAGAGAGACCCAGTACTTC.

The chain recombines TRBV9 with TRBJ2-7; 8 bases line up with TRBD2. The junction had 11 bases not matched to a gene; V was cut back by 0 bases and J by 9 bases. Per germline, CDR1 SGDLS and CDR2 YYNGEE. The CDR3 totals 15 residues. DNA for the CDR3: TGTGCCAGCAGCGTAGGGTCGGGACTAGTGGGACGGCAGTACTTC. This codes for CASSVGSGLVGRQYF.

The chain couples TRBV6-6 to TRBJ2-7; 8 bases are shared with TRBD2. The CDR3 is 16 amino acids. Per germline, CDR1 MNHNY and CDR2 SVGAGI (reference sequence). V dropped 6 bases and J dropped 0; count of bases not matched to a gene: 10. This chain's CDR3 is CASSIGALAASYEQYF. The DNA of the CDR3 is TGTGCCAGCAGCATAGGGGCACTAGCGGCCTCCTACGAGCAGTACTTC.

A note on this clone: A much larger clone differs from this one at a single base, so this may be a read error. In the same sample, other DNA sequences code for this CDR3. The J gene is TRBJ1-1, the V gene TRBV11-1; D might be TRBD1 (5 bases). Between the trimmed V and J ends, which lost 2 bases and 2 bases, there was a span of 6 bases. The germline V gene has CDR1 SGHAT and CDR2 FQDESV (reference sequence). This CDR3 is built from 13 residues. CDR3 in DNA: TGTGCCAGCAGCTTAAGGGGAAACACTGAAGCTTTCTTT. This gives the protein CASSLRGNTEAFF.

On this clone itself: The DNA is omitted, as the CDR3 cannot be located on it reliably, and the CDR3 follows TCRdb's listing. The chain is built from TRBV28 and TRBJ1-2. The CDR3 is 16 amino acids in total, end residues counted. CDR1 and CDR2 from the germline V gene are MDHEN and SYDVKM. The CDR3 is CASIPFGPGDSYGYTF.

This sequence joins TRBV11-2 and TRBJ1-1; the D gene is possibly TRBD1 (5 bases). Trimming pared 1 base from V and 3 bases from J, leaving 15 bases between. CDR3 length: 16 amino acids. CDR1 is SGHAT and CDR2 is FQNNGV in the germline V gene. CDR3 amino acids: CASSLGRLGGDTEAFF. In DNA form, the CDR3 reads TGTGCCAGCAGCTTAGGCCGCCTTGGGGGTGACACTGAAGCTTTCTTT.

Of note for this clone: Other DNA sequences in the sample encode the same CDR3. The chain joins TRBV18 to TRBJ2-5, with a weak D call TRBD1 (5 bases). This CDR3 is 13 amino acids long. V shed 3 bases and J shed 2 bases, with 7 bases lying between them. Germline values: CDR1 KGHSH, CDR2 LQKENI. For the CDR3, the DNA is TGTGCCAGCTCACCGACAGAGCAAGAGACCCAGTACTTC. Protein product: CASSPTEQETQYF.

The count of this clone is one. The rearrangement uses TRBV5-4 and TRBJ1-1, with a possible D match to TRBD1 (5 bases). The germline V gene has CDR1 SGHNT and CDR2 YYREEE (reference sequence). This CDR3 is built from 14 residues. V was clipped by 7 bases and J by 2 bases, with 15 bases between them. CDR3 loop: CASRVGGSNTEAFF. The CDR3 nucleotides read TGTGCCAGCCGAGTGGGGGGATCTAACACTGAAGCTTTCTTT.

This chain connects TRBV11-1 to TRBJ2-7; 9 bases map to TRBD2. The CDR3 consists of 15 residues. Germline-derived CDR1 and CDR2 are SGHAT and FQDESV (reference sequence). After removal of 5 bases from V and 2 bases from J, the junction contained 7 bases not matched to a gene. This CDR3 is CASSPRLADTYEQYF. CDR3 DNA: TGTGCCAGCAGCCCCCGACTAGCGGATACCTACGAGCAGTACTTC. Supplemented by reference TRBV11-1 and TRBJ2-7, the full variable domain reads EAEVAQSPRYKITEKSQAVAFWCDPISGHATLYWYRQILGQGPELLVQFQDESVVDDSQLPKDRFSAERLKGVDSTLKIQPAELGDSAMYLCASSPRLADTYEQYFGPGTRLTVT.

This chain uses TRBV11-2 with TRBJ1-3; 7 bases are a match to TRBD1. Germline loops: CDR1 SGHAT, CDR2 FQNNGV. With V trimmed by 2 bases and J by 0 bases, 7 bases remained unmatched. This CDR3 spans 17 amino acids. This CDR3 reads CASSLPGQIHSGNTIYF. CDR3 bases: TGTGCCAGCAGCTTACCGGGACAGATTCACTCTGGAAACACCATATATTTT. Full variable domain (remainder filled in from reference TRBV11-2 and TRBJ1-3): EAGVAQSPRYKIIEKRQSVAFWCNPISGHATLYWYQQILGQGPKLLIQFQNNGVVDDSQLPKDRFSAERLKGVDSTLKIQPAKLEDSAVYLCASSLPGQIHSGNTIYFGEGSWLTVV.

This clone was recorded only once. The J gene is TRBJ2-7, the V gene TRBV6-5, with D tentatively TRBD1 (6 bases). The CDR3 is made up of 15 amino acids. V lost 1 base and J 3 bases, leaving 13 bases between the germline ends. CDR1 is MNHEY and CDR2 is SVGAGI in the germline V gene. The CDR3 loop is CASSYYKGVFYEQYF. The CDR3, as DNA: TGTGCCAGCAGTTACTACAAGGGGGTTTTCTACGAGCAGTACTTC.

The rearrangement uses TRBV14 and TRBJ2-7; unclear D gene. Per germline, CDR1 SGHDN and CDR2 FVKESK. The CDR3 loop spans 14 amino acids. The germline V and J ends were trimmed by 0 bases and 4 bases, with 10 bases remaining between them. The CDR3 loop reads CASSQDLHRYEQYF. In DNA, the CDR3 is TGTGCCAGCAGCCAAGATCTGCACAGATACGAGCAGTACTTC.

This chain links TRBV4-2 with TRBJ1-5; D is ambiguous. The CDR3 has 16 residues. Trimming stripped 0 bases from V and 0 bases from J, with 9 bases between. Germline CDR1 reads LGHNA; CDR2 reads YNFKEQ. The CDR3 here is CASSQEAGNSNQPQHF. The DNA of the CDR3 is TGTGCCAGCAGCCAAGAAGCTGGGAATAGCAATCAGCCCCAGCATTTT.

Only a few counts were recorded for this clone. This chain links TRBV7-8 with TRBJ2-6; the D is unclear. This CDR3 spans 13 amino acids. V lost 5 bases and J lost 7, with 9 bases in between. CDR1 is SGHVS and CDR2 is FQNEAQ in the germline V gene. CDR3 nucleotides: TGTGCCAGCAGCAGAGGTGGCGCCAACGTCCTGACTTTC. Translation: CASSRGGANVLTF.

This clone has more than one count but fewer than ten. V is TRBV15 and J is TRBJ1-5, with TRBD1 matching 7 bases. The CDR3 is 16 residues long. Germline assignment: CDR1 LNHNV and CDR2 YYDKDF (reference sequence). Trimming removed 4 bases from V and 0 bases from J; junction bases left unmatched: 6. CDR3 sequence reads: CATSIGQADSNQPQHF. CDR3 in DNA: TGTGCCACCAGCATCGGACAGGCCGATAGCAATCAGCCCCAGCATTTT.